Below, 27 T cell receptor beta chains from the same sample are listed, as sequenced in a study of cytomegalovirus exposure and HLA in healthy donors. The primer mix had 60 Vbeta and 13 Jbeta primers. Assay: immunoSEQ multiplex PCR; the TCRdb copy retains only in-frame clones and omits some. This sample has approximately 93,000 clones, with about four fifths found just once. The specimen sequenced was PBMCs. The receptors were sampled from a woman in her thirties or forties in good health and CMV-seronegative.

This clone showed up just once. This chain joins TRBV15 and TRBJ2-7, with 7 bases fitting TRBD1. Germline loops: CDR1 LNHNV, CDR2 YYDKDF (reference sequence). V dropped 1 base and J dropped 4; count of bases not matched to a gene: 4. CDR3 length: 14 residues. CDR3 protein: CATSRADREYEQYF. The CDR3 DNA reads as TGTGCCACCAGCAGAGCTGACAGGGAGTACGAGCAGTACTTC.

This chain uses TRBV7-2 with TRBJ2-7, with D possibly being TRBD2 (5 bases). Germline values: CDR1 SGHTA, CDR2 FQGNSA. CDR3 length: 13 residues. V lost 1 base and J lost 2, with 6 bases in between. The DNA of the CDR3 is TGTGCCAGCAGCTTAGTCGGGGCCTACGAGCAGTACTTC. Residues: CASSLVGAYEQYF.

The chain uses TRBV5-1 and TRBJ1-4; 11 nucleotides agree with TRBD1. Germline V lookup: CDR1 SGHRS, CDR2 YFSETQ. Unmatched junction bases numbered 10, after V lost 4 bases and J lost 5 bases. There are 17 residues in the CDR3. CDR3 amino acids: CASSTELGQGGNEKLFF. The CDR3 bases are TGCGCCAGCAGCACAGAATTGGGACAGGGGGGCAATGAAAAACTGTTTTTT.

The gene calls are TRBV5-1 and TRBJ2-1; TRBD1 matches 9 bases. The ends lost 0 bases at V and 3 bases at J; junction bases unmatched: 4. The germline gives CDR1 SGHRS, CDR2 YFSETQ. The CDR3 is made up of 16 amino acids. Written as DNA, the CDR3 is TGCGCCAGCAGCTTGGTCTCGGGACAGGGCTACAATGAGCAGTTCTTC. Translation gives CASSLVSGQGYNEQFF. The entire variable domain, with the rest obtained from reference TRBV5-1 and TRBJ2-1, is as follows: KAGVTQTPRYLIKTRGQQVTLSCSPISGHRSVSWYQQTPGQGLQFLFEYFSETQRNKGNFPGRFSGRQFSNSRSEMNVSTLELGDSALYLCASSLVSGQGYNEQFFGPGTRLTVL.

CDR3 coding DNA: TGCAGCGTTGAGCTACCGGGACAGGGGGCCCACTACGAGCAGTACTTC. Encoded protein: CSVELPGQGAHYEQYF. V usage is TRBV29-1 and J usage is TRBJ2-7, with 12 bases identical to TRBD1. Germline lookup yields CDR1 SQVTM and CDR2 ANQGSEA. Losses at the gene ends were 3 bases for V and 3 bases for J; bases not matched to a gene: 9. The CDR3 runs to 16 residues.

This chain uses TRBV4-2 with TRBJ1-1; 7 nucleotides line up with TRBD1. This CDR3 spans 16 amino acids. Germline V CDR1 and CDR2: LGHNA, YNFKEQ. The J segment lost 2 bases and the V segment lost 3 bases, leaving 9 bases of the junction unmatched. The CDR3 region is CASSQGRDRLNTEAFF. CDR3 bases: TGTGCCAGCAGCCAGGGCCGGGACAGACTAAACACTGAAGCTTTCTTT.

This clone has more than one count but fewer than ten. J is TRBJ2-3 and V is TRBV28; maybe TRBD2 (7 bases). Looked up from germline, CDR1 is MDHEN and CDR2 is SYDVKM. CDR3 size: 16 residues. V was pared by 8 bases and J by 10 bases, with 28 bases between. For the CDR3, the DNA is TGTGCCAGCGGAAGGGGGGATCTAGCGGTCGCTAGTGCGCAGTATTTT. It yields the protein CASGRGDLAVASAQYF.

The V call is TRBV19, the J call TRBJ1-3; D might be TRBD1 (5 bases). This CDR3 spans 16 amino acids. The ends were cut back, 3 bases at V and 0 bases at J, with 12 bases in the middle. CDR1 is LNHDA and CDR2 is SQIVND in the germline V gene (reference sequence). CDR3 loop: CASSMGTLNSGNTIYF. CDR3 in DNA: TGTGCCAGTAGTATGGGGACTCTGAACTCTGGAAACACCATATATTTT.

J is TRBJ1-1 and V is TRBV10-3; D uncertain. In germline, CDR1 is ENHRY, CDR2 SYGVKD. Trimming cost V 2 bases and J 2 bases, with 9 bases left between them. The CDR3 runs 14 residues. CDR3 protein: CAISERGGNTEAFF. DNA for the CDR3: TGTGCCATCAGTGAGCGAGGAGGAAACACTGAAGCTTTCTTT.

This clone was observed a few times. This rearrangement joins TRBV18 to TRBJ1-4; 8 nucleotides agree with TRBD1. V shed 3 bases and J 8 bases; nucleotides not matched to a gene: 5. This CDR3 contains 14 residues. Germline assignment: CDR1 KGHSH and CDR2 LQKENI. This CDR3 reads CASSPGTGKEKLFF. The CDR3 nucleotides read TGTGCCAGCTCACCCGGGACAGGAAAAGAAAAACTGTTTTTT.

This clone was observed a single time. Here the CDR3 DNA reads TGTGCCAGCAGCCCGACAGCAAACTATGGCTACACCTTC. Translated, it gives CASSPTANYGYTF. The rearrangement uses TRBV11-1 and TRBJ1-2, with D tentatively TRBD1 (5 bases). The CDR3 has 13 residues. The germline V gene encodes CDR1 SGHAT and CDR2 FQDESV (reference sequence). Trimming stripped 5 bases from V and 2 bases from J, with 9 bases between.

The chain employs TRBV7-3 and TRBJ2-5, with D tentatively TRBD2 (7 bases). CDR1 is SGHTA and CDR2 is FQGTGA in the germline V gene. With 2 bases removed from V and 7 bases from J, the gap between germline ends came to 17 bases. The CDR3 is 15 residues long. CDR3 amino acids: CASSLGSRGAGTQYF. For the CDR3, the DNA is TGTGCCAGCAGCTTAGGGTCTCGGGGGGCTGGGACCCAGTACTTC. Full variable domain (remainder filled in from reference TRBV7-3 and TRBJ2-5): GAGVSQTPSNKVTEKGKYVELRCDPISGHTALYWYRQSLGQGPEFLIYFQGTGAADDSGLPNDRFFAVRPEGSVSTLKIQRTERGDSAVYLCASSLGSRGAGTQYFGPGTRLLVL.

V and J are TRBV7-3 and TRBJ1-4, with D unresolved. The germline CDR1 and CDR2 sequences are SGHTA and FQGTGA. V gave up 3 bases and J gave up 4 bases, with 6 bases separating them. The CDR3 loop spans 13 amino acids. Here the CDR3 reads CASSLGLNEKLFF. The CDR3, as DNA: TGTGCCAGCAGCTTGGGCCTTAATGAAAAACTGTTTTTT.

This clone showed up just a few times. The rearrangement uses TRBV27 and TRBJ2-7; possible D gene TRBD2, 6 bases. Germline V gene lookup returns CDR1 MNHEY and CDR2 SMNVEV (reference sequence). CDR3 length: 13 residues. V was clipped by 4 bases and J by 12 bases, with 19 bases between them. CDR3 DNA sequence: TGTGCCAGCAGTTCCAACCCGGCGGGACTTACGTACTTC. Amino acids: CASSSNPAGLTYF.

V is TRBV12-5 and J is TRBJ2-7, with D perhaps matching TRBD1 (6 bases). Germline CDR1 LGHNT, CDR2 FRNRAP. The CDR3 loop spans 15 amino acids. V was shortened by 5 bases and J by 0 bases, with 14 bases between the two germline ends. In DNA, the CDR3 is TGTGCTAGTGGTAATGACAGGTTGCTCTCCTACGAGCAGTACTTC. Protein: CASGNDRLLSYEQYF.

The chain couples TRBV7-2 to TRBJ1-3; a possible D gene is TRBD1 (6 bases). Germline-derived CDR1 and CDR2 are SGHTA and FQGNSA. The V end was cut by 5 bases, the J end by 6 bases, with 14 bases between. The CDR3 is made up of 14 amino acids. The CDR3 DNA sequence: TGTGCCAGCAGCAACAGGGCCAGGGCAAACACCATATATTTT. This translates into CASSNRARANTIYF.

CDR3 in DNA: TGTGCCAGCGCGGACAGGGTGCTCCAGCCCCAGCATTTT. This gives the protein CASADRVLQPQHF. The chain employs TRBV28 and TRBJ1-5, with 8 bases matching TRBD1. V shed 8 bases, J shed 7 bases, and the junction held 7 bases outside the gene matches. The CDR3 is made up of 13 amino acids. CDR1 MDHEN and CDR2 SYDVKM come from the germline V gene.

The CDR3 DNA is TGTGCCAGCAGCTACCAGGGGAGCAATCAGCCCCAGCATTTT. Protein sequence: CASSYQGSNQPQHF. This chain joins TRBV5-4 and TRBJ1-5; maybe TRBD1 (6 bases). The V end was cut by 3 bases, the J end by 1 base, with 8 bases between. There are 14 residues in the CDR3. Per germline, CDR1 SGHNT and CDR2 YYREEE (reference sequence).

CDR3 loop: CASSSRTGDIMNTEAFF. As DNA, the CDR3 is TGCGCCAGCAGCTCAAGGACAGGGGACATCATGAACACTGAAGCTTTCTTT. The V and J genes are TRBV5-1 and TRBJ1-1; 9 bases match TRBD1. This CDR3 spans 17 amino acids. The germline gives CDR1 SGHRS, CDR2 YFSETQ. J was trimmed by 0 bases and V by 3 bases; bases with no gene match: 9.

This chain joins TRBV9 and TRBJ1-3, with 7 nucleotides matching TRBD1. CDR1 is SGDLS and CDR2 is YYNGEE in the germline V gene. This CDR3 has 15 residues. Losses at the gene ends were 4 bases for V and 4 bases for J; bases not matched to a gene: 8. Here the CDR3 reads CASSLEGARGNTIYF. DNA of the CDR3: TGTGCCAGCAGCCTCGAGGGGGCGCGGGGAAACACCATATATTTT. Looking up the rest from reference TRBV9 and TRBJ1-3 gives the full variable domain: DSGVTQTPKHLITATGQRVTLRCSPRSGDLSVYWYQQSLDQGLQFLIQYYNGEERAKGNILERFSAQQFPDLHSELNLSSLELGDSALYFCASSLEGARGNTIYFGEGSWLTVV.

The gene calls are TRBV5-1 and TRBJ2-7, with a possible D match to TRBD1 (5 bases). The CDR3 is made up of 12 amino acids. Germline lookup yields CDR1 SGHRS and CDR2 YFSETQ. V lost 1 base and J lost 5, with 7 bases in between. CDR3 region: CASSLTGDEQYF. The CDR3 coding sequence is TGCGCCAGCAGCTTGACAGGCGACGAGCAGTACTTC. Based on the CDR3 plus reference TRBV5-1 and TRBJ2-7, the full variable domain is KAGVTQTPRYLIKTRGQQVTLSCSPISGHRSVSWYQQTPGQGLQFLFEYFSETQRNKGNFPGRFSGRQFSNSRSEMNVSTLELGDSALYLCASSLTGDEQYFGPGTRLTVT.

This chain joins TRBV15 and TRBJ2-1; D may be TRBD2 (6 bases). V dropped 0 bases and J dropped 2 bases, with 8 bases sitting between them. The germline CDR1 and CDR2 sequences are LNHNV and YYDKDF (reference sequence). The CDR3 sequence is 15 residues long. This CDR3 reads CATSRERGTYNEQFF. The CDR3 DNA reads TGTGCCACCAGCAGAGAGCGGGGAACCTACAATGAGCAGTTCTTC.

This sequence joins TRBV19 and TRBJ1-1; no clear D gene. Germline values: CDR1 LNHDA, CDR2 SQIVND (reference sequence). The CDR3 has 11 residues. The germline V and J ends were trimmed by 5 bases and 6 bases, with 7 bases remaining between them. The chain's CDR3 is CASSGGPEAFF. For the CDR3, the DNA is TGTGCCAGTAGTGGAGGACCTGAAGCTTTCTTT.

The CDR3 is CATQEVMNTEAFF. Here the CDR3 DNA reads TGTGCCACTCAAGAGGTCATGAACACTGAAGCTTTCTTT. The chain uses TRBV18 and TRBJ1-1; unclear D gene. V dropped 10 bases and J dropped 0 bases, with 12 bases sitting between them. CDR1 is KGHSH, CDR2 LQKENI, per germline. The length of the CDR3 is 13 residues.

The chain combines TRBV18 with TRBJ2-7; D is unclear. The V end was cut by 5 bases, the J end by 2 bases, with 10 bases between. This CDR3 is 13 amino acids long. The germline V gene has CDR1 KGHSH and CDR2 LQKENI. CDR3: CASSVSYTYEQYF. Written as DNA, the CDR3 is TGTGCCAGCTCAGTATCCTATACCTACGAGCAGTACTTC.

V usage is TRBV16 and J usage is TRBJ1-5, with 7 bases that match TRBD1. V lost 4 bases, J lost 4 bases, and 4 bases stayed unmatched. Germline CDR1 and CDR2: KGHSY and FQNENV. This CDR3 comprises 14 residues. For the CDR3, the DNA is TGTGCCAGCAGCCCCACAGGGGCGAATCAGCCCCAGCATTTT. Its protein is CASSPTGANQPQHF. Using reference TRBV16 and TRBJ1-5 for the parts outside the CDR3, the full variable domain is GEEVAQTPKHLVRGEGQKAKLYCAPIKGHSYVFWYQQVLKNEFKFLISFQNENVFDETGMPKERFSAKCLPNSPCSLEIQATKLEDSAVYFCASSPTGANQPQHFGDGTRLSIL.

Here the CDR3 DNA reads TGCAGCGTTTCATTTAGGGACAGCCACTACGAGCAGTACTTC. This encodes CSVSFRDSHYEQYF. V is TRBV29-1 and J is TRBJ2-5; TRBD1 matches at 7 bases. The J call may not be correct, given that the DNA end is closer to TRBJ2-7. The CDR3 sequence is 14 residues long. The V gene's germline CDR1 is SQVTM and CDR2 ANQGSEA.